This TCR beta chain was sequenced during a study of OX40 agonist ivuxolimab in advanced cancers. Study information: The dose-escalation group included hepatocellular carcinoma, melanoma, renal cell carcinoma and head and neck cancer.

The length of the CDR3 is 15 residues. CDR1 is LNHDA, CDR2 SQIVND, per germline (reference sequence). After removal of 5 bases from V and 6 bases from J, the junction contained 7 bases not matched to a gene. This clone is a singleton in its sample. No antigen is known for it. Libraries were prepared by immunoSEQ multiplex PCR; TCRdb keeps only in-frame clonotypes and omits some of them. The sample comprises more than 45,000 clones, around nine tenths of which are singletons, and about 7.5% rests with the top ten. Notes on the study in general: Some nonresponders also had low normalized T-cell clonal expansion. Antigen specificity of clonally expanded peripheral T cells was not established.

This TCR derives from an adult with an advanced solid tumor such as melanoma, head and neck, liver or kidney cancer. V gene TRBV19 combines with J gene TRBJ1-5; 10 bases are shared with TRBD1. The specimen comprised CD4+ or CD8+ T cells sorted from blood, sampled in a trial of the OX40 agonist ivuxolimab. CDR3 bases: TGTGCCAGTAGTCCAACGACAGGGGGCCGTCAGCCCCAGCATTTT. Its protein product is CASSPTTGGRQPQHF.